These T cell receptor beta chains were read from a single sample in a study of blood T cell repertoires in COVID-19. Repertoires were generated with immunoSEQ multiplex PCR, while TCRdb's copy carries only in-frame clones and drops some. Of fewer than 350,000 clones listed, roughly 85% were seen once; the top ten hold around 2.3%. The sample comprised PBMCs or T cells enriched from blood (not recorded which). Receptor source: a woman aged 45-60 years who had recovered from COVID-19. CDR3s include the opening cysteine and the closing phenylalanine or tryptophan. The D gene is left open where the match is weak. Size is omitted from some rows. Given values are once, few, many or a class for expanded clones.

TRBV7-8,TRBD1,few,TRBJ1-5,CASSSTGGPQPQHF,TGTGCCAGCAGCTCCACAGGGGGCCCTCAGCCCCAGCATTTT
TRBV5-8,TRBD2,-,TRBJ2-5,CASSPRGSRETQYF,TGTGCCAGCAGCCCGCGGGGGTCCCGGGAGACCCAGTACTTC
TRBV7-6,-,-,TRBJ2-2,CASSLGGTNTGELFF,TGTGCCAGCAGCTTAGGAGGAACGAACACCGGGGAGCTGTTTTTT
TRBV18,-,few,TRBJ1-1,CASSRDRMNTEAFF,TGTGCCAGCTCACGAGACAGGATGAACACTGAAGCTTTCTTT
TRBV4-1,-,once,TRBJ1-2,CASSLFWIWGLNYGYTF,TGCGCCAGCAGTCTCTTTTGGATCTGGGGACTTAACTATGGCTACACCTTC
TRBV7-7,-,-,TRBJ1-1,CASSSGLDTEAFF,TGTGCCAGCAGCTCGGGATTGGACACTGAAGCTTTCTTT
TRBV29-1,-,once,TRBJ2-1,CSVEGPGDHYNEQFF,TGCAGCGTTGAAGGACCAGGGGATCATTACAATGAGCAGTTCTTC
TRBV19,-,-,TRBJ2-7,CASSIMRGSLYEQYF,TGTGCCAGTAGTATAATGAGGGGGAGTCTCTACGAGCAGTACTTC
TRBV5-1,TRBD1,-,TRBJ2-7,CASSPQGYEQYF,TGCGCCAGCAGCCCACAGGGGTACGAGCAGTACTTC
TRBV7-3,-,-,TRBJ2-2,CASSLGPLQDTGELFF,TGTGCCAGCAGCTTAGGCCCCCTACAGGACACCGGGGAGCTGTTTTTT
TRBV5-5,TRBD1,-,TRBJ1-2,CASTQTGGGGYTF,TGTGCCAGCACCCAGACAGGGGGCGGTGGCTACACCTTC
TRBV5-1,-,-,TRBJ2-3,CASSLGQDTDTQYF,TGCGCCAGCAGCTTGGGACAAGACACAGATACGCAGTATTTT
TRBV19,-,once,TRBJ1-5,CASQGSWKQPQHF,TGTGCCAGTCAGGGCTCGTGGAAACAGCCCCAGCATTTT
TRBV6-5,-,-,TRBJ2-7,CATGHGTYDYEQYF,TGTGCCACCGGACACGGGACATACGACTACGAGCAGTACTTC
TRBV15,TRBD1,many,TRBJ1-1,CATSRNRQGTEAFF,TGTGCCACCAGCAGAAATCGACAGGGCACTGAAGCTTTCTTT
TRBV3-1/TRBV3-2,-,-,TRBJ2-7,CASKLQQDDEQYF,TGTGCCAGTAAGCTCCAGCAGGATGACGAGCAGTACTTC
TRBV10-1,-,-,TRBJ2-7,CASSTGKSYEQYF,TGCGCCAGCTCAACAGGGAAATCCTACGAGCAGTACTTC
TRBV6-1,TRBD1,-,TRBJ1-4,CASSGTGVATNEKLFF,TGTGCCAGCAGTGGGACAGGGGTAGCAACTAATGAAAAACTGTTTTTT
TRBV10-3,TRBD1,-,TRBJ1-2,CAISPGDRAPTGYTF,TGTGCCATCAGTCCTGGGGACAGGGCCCCGACTGGCTACACCTTC
TRBV5-6,-,-,TRBJ1-1,CASSRGQNTEAFF,TGTGCCAGCAGCCGTGGACAGAACACTGAAGCTTTCTTT
TRBV14,TRBD1,-,TRBJ1-3,CASSQDFQGDTIYF,TGTGCCAGCAGCCAAGATTTCCAGGGGGACACCATATATTTT
TRBV4-2,-,few,TRBJ1-3,CASSPGNTIYF,TGTGCCAGCAGCCCGGGAAACACCATATATTTT
TRBV7-9,-,-,TRBJ2-1,CASSLEGYVYNEQFF,TGTGCCAGCAGCTTAGAGGGGTATGTCTACAATGAGCAGTTCTTC
TRBV30,TRBD1,-,TRBJ1-5,CAWSRGQGRVAQHF,TGTGCCTGGAGTCGTGGACAGGGACGAGTAGCCCAGCATTTT
TRBV3-1/TRBV3-2,-,few,TRBJ1-1,CASSPLRQLNTEAFF,TGTGCCAGCAGCCCCCTAAGACAGCTGAACACTGAAGCTTTCTTT
TRBV3-1/TRBV3-2,-,-,TRBJ2-7,CASSQQATGDYEQYF,TGTGCCAGCAGCCAACAGGCGACAGGAGACTACGAGCAGTACTTC
TRBV6-2/TRBV6-3,TRBD2,-,TRBJ2-7,CASSPYYAGGSYEQYF,TGTGCCAGCAGTCCCTACTATGCGGGAGGTTCCTACGAGCAGTACTTC
TRBV19,-,-,TRBJ1-6,CASMAGAANSPLHF,TGTGCCAGTATGGCGGGGGCAGCAAATTCACCCCTCCACTTT
TRBV5-6,-,-,TRBJ2-2,CASSLALTNTGELFF,TGTGCCAGCAGCTTGGCTCTAACCAACACCGGGGAGCTGTTTTTT
TRBV29-1,TRBD2,-,TRBJ2-3,CSVVAGEKTSGRITQYF,TGCAGCGTTGTCGCAGGGGAAAAGACTAGCGGCAGGATTACGCAGTATTTT
TRBV10-3,-,-,TRBJ1-5,CAISSDSRNQPQHF,TGTGCCATCAGTTCTGACAGCCGCAATCAGCCCCAGCATTTT
TRBV3-1/TRBV3-2,-,-,TRBJ1-6,CASSQGDIYLHNSPLHF,TGTGCCAGCAGCCAAGGGGACATTTACCTTCATAATTCACCCCTCCACTTT
TRBV12-3/TRBV12-4,-,once,TRBJ2-5,CASRDSGTQYF,TGTGCCAGCAGGGACTCGGGGACCCAGTACTTC
TRBV9,-,-,TRBJ2-5,CASSSLGGAPQETQYF,TGTGCCAGCAGCTCTCTTGGGGGGGCTCCACAAGAGACCCAGTACTTC
TRBV30,-,-,TRBJ1-3,CAWSVGGSGNTIYF,TGTGCCTGGAGTGTAGGGGGTTCCGGAAACACCATATATTTT
TRBV28,-,-,TRBJ2-7,CASSFYSRGLAGEQYF,TGTGCCAGCAGCTTTTACTCTAGGGGTCTCGCCGGGGAGCAGTACTTC
TRBV7-9,-,once,TRBJ1-6,CASSLGASSYNSPLHF,TGTGCCAGCAGCTTAGGCGCGAGCTCCTATAATTCACCCCTCCACTTT
TRBV12-3/TRBV12-4,TRBD1,-,TRBJ1-2,CASRTGEGYTF,TGTGCCAGCAGAACAGGGGAGGGCTACACCTTC
TRBV6-2/TRBV6-3,-,-,TRBJ1-1,CASSSQNTEAFF,TGTGCCAGCAGTTCACAGAACACTGAAGCTTTCTTT
TRBV6-5,-,-,TRBJ1-2,CASNMNRELGPGYTF,TGTGCCAGCAATATGAACAGGGAATTGGGTCCTGGCTACACCTTC
TRBV29-1,-,-,TRBJ2-3,CSVEAFTDTQYF,TGCAGCGTTGAAGCCTTCACAGATACGCAGTATTTT
TRBV6-6,TRBD2,-,TRBJ2-5,CASSVSGVGETQYF,TGTGCCAGCAGTGTTAGCGGGGTTGGAGAGACCCAGTACTTC
TRBV10-2,TRBD1,-,TRBJ1-2,CASSRSGTGAQSYGYTF,TGCGCCAGCAGCAGGTCCGGGACAGGGGCCCAGTCCTATGGCTACACCTTC
TRBV5-8,TRBD1,-,TRBJ1-1,CASRPGQGWTEAFF,TGTGCCAGCAGACCGGGACAGGGATGGACTGAAGCTTTCTTT
TRBV5-8,TRBD1,-,TRBJ2-5,CASSRNLGTGGRETQYF,TGTGCCAGCAGCCGAAACCTAGGGACAGGGGGCCGAGAGACCCAGTACTTC
TRBV10-3,-,-,TRBJ2-1,CAISSMGLGYNEQFF,TGTGCCATCTCATCTATGGGTCTCGGGTACAATGAGCAGTTCTTC
TRBV19,-,-,TRBJ2-5,CASSWQDNVQETQYF,TGTGCCAGTAGTTGGCAGGACAACGTGCAAGAGACCCAGTACTTC
TRBV27,TRBD2,once,TRBJ2-4,CASSSPSGRPYF,TGTGCCAGCAGTTCCCCTAGCGGTCGGCCGTACTTC
TRBV18,-,-,TRBJ1-1,CASYQGQNTEAFF,TGTGCCAGCTACCAAGGACAGAACACTGAAGCTTTCTTT
TRBV27,TRBD2,-,TRBJ2-1,CASSFPTAGGYSVQFF,TGTGCCAGCAGTTTCCCCACAGCGGGGGGGTATAGTGTGCAGTTCTTC
TRBV7-2,TRBD2,-,TRBJ2-3,CASRPTSGSTDTQYF,TGTGCCAGCAGACCAACTAGCGGGAGTACAGATACGCAGTATTTT
TRBV15,TRBD1,-,TRBJ1-6,CATGGQGARSPLHF,TGTGCCACCGGGGGACAGGGGGCGCGTTCACCCCTCCACTTT
TRBV5-4,TRBD2,once,TRBJ2-2,CASSFGLAGATGELFF,TGTGCCAGCAGCTTCGGACTAGCGGGGGCCACCGGGGAGCTGTTTTTT